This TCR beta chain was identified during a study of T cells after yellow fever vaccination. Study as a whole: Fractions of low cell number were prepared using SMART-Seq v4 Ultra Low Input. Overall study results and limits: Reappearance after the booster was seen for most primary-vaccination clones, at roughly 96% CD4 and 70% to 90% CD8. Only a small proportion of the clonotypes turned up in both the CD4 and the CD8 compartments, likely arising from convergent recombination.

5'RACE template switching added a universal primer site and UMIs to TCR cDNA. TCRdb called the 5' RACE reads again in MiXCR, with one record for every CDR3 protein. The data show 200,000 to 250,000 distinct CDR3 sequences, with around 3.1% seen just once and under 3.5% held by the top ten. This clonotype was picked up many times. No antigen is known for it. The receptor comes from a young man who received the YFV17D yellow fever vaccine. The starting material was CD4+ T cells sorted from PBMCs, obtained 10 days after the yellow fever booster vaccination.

In nucleotides, the CDR3 is TGTGCCAGCTCAGACTCCCGACAGGGCGGGGGCGAGCAGTACGTC. Its protein product is CASSDSRQGGGEQYV. The rearrangement links TRBV18 to TRBJ2-7, with D perhaps assigned TRBD1 or TRBD2 (7 bases each). The length of the CDR3 is 15 residues. The germline V and J ends were trimmed by 5 bases and 6 bases, with 20 bases remaining between them. The germline V gene encodes CDR1 KGHSH and CDR2 LQKENI.